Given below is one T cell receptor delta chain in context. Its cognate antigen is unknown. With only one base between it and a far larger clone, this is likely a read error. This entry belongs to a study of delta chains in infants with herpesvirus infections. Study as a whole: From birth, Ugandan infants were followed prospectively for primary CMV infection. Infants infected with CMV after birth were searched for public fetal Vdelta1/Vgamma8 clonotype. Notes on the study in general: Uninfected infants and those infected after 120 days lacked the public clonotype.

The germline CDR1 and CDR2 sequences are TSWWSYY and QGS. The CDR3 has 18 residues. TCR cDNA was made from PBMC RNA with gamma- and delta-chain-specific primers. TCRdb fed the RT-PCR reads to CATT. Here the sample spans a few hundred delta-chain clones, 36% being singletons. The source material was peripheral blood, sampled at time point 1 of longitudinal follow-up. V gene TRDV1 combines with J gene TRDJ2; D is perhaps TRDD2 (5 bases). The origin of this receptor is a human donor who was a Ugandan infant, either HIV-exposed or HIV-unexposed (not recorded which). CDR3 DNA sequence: TGTGCTCTTTGGGAACTAATCCCTACGGTGTCGCTGTCAGCACAACTCTTCTTT. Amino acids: CALWELIPTVSLSAQLFF.